This passage covers 2 T cell receptor beta chains from one sample sequenced in a study of OX40 agonist ivuxolimab in advanced cancers. TCRdb's table, derived via immunoSEQ multiplex PCR, lists solely in-frame clones and lacks some. Here the sample spans tens of thousands of clones, 80% to 90% being singletons. The source was CD4+ or CD8+ T cells sorted from blood, collected in a trial of the OX40 agonist ivuxolimab. The origin of the receptors is an adult with an advanced solid tumor such as melanoma, head and neck, liver or kidney cancer.

This chain links TRBV19 with TRBJ2-1; 11 positions agree with TRBD2. Per the germline V gene, CDR1 is LNHDA and CDR2 is SQIVND (reference sequence). The CDR3 consists of 15 residues. After removal of 4 bases from V and 5 bases from J, the junction contained 4 bases not matched to a gene. The chain's CDR3 is CASSTGTSGNNEQFF. The CDR3 DNA follows: TGTGCCAGTAGTACCGGGACTAGCGGAAACAATGAGCAGTTCTTC.

The V call is TRBV5-6, the J call TRBJ2-3; D uncertain. This CDR3 is 13 amino acids long. V shed 4 bases and J shed 4 bases, with 10 bases lying between them. Germline CDR1 reads SGHDT; CDR2 reads YYEEEE. The chain's CDR3 is CASSPVGADTQYF. The CDR3 DNA sequence: TGTGCCAGCAGCCCGGTAGGCGCAGATACGCAGTATTTT.